The 2 T cell receptor beta chains reported below all come from one sample, sequenced in a study of shared clonotypes between healthy human individuals. The assay was immunoSEQ multiplex PCR, and TCRdb's table has in-frame clones only and misses some. The repertoire holds around 1 million clones, with less than 85% as singletons. The sample was memory CD4+ T cells sorted from blood. The sample's subset: CD45RA-negative fraction. Every receptor here comes from a man aged 18-30 years in good health.

CDR3 in amino acids: CASSADRGFGYTF. The CDR3 DNA reads TGTGCCAGCAGCGCCGACAGGGGCTTCGGCTACACCTTC. The chain couples TRBV25-1 to TRBJ1-2; 8 bases agree with TRBD1. CDR3 length: 13 amino acids. Trimming took 6 bases from V and 8 from J; bases not matched to a gene: 8. Germline V gene data show CDR1 as MGHDK and CDR2 as SYGVNS.

The chain links TRBV10-3 to TRBJ1-4; tentative D call: TRBD1 (5 bases). V was trimmed by 2 bases and J by 4 bases, leaving 11 bases between them. Germline V gene lookup returns CDR1 ENHRY and CDR2 SYGVKD. The CDR3 has 15 residues. CDR3 in DNA: TGTGCCATCAGTGAGGGGACCCTTAATAATGAAAAACTGTTTTTT. Residues: CAISEGTLNNEKLFF.